A selection of T cell receptor beta chains follows, all from one sample in a study of control samples from healthy donors and cancer patients. Produced via immunoSEQ multiplex PCR; TCRdb's table is partial and in-frame only. This sample carries roughly 95,000 clones, 88% of them seen once, and the ten largest clones take 13% to 15%. Sample: blood. These TCRs come from a man aged 25 to 40 in good health. Both conserved end residues are part of each CDR3. Each record gives: V gene, J gene, D gene, clone size, CDR3 protein, CDR3 DNA. D genes are given only for firm matches. A clone size is listed for some rows: how often the clone was seen (once, few, many), or a class if it is expanded.

v_gene: TRBV2
j_gene: TRBJ1-1
d_gene: NA
abundance: NA
CDR3aa: CAIKTAGQNTEAFF
CDR3nt: TGTGCCATCAAGACGGCGGGGCAGAACACTGAAGCTTTCTTT

v_gene: TRBV3-1/TRBV3-2
j_gene: TRBJ1-6
d_gene: NA
abundance: NA
CDR3aa: CASSQGGTDSPLHF
CDR3nt: TGTGCCAGCAGCCAAGGGGGGACCGATTCACCCCTCCACTTT

v_gene: TRBV30
j_gene: TRBJ1-5
d_gene: NA
abundance: few
CDR3aa: CAWGRDNNQPQHF
CDR3nt: TGTGCCTGGGGCCGGGACAACAATCAGCCCCAGCATTTT

v_gene: TRBV5-8
j_gene: TRBJ2-5
d_gene: NA
abundance: NA
CDR3aa: CASSIIGETQYF
CDR3nt: TGTGCCAGCAGTATAATAGGCGAGACCCAGTACTTC

v_gene: TRBV24-1
j_gene: TRBJ2-5
d_gene: NA
abundance: NA
CDR3aa: CATSDFQGNQETQYF
CDR3nt: TGTGCCACCAGTGATTTTCAGGGTAACCAAGAGACCCAGTACTTC

v_gene: TRBV9
j_gene: TRBJ2-3
d_gene: TRBD2
abundance: once
CDR3aa: CASSLGLAGADTQYF
CDR3nt: TGTGCCAGCAGCCTAGGACTAGCGGGAGCTGATACGCAGTATTTT

v_gene: TRBV11-2
j_gene: TRBJ2-7
d_gene: NA
abundance: NA
CDR3aa: CASSLGDPYEQYF
CDR3nt: TGTGCCAGCAGCTTAGGGGACCCCTACGAGCAGTACTTC

v_gene: TRBV9
j_gene: TRBJ2-3
d_gene: TRBD2
abundance: NA
CDR3aa: CASRIGAGGPDTQYF
CDR3nt: TGTGCCAGCAGGATAGGGGCGGGAGGGCCGGATACGCAGTATTTT

v_gene: TRBV29-1
j_gene: TRBJ1-2
d_gene: NA
abundance: NA
CDR3aa: CSVEKSTGYGYTF
CDR3nt: TGCAGCGTTGAAAAAAGTACAGGGTATGGCTACACCTTC

v_gene: TRBV2
j_gene: TRBJ1-1
d_gene: TRBD1
abundance: NA
CDR3aa: CASSEAGGDRLNTEAFF
CDR3nt: TGTGCCAGCAGTGAAGCGGGAGGGGACAGACTGAACACTGAAGCTTTCTTT

v_gene: TRBV7-3
j_gene: TRBJ2-7
d_gene: NA
abundance: once
CDR3aa: CASSLRGDGTYEQYF
CDR3nt: TGTGCCAGCAGCCTCCGTGGGGACGGGACCTACGAGCAGTACTTC

v_gene: TRBV11-3
j_gene: TRBJ2-5
d_gene: TRBD1
abundance: once
CDR3aa: CASSSTGVETQYF
CDR3nt: TGTGCCAGCAGCTCGACAGGGGTGGAGACCCAGTACTTC

v_gene: TRBV2
j_gene: TRBJ2-2
d_gene: TRBD2
abundance: once
CDR3aa: CASSDPSGLNTGELFF
CDR3nt: TGTGCCAGCAGTGACCCTAGCGGGTTGAACACCGGGGAGCTGTTTTTT

v_gene: TRBV30
j_gene: TRBJ1-2
d_gene: NA
abundance: NA
CDR3aa: CAWSGQIENGYTF
CDR3nt: TGTGCCTGGAGTGGACAGATCGAAAATGGCTACACCTTC

v_gene: TRBV11-2
j_gene: TRBJ2-1
d_gene: TRBD1
abundance: NA
CDR3aa: CASSLDRGSWEQFF
CDR3nt: TGTGCCAGCAGCTTGGACAGGGGGTCGTGGGAGCAGTTCTTC

v_gene: TRBV19
j_gene: TRBJ1-4
d_gene: NA
abundance: NA
CDR3aa: CASSIVGGDVEKLFF
CDR3nt: TGTGCCAGTAGTATAGTGGGAGGGGACGTAGAAAAACTGTTTTTT

v_gene: TRBV4-3
j_gene: TRBJ1-1
d_gene: NA
abundance: NA
CDR3aa: CASSQTPGTEAFF
CDR3nt: TGCGCCAGCAGCCAAACCCCCGGGACAGAAGCTTTCTTT

v_gene: TRBV28
j_gene: TRBJ1-2
d_gene: NA
abundance: NA
CDR3aa: CASSTTGDYGYTF
CDR3nt: TGTGCCAGCAGTACGACAGGAGACTATGGCTACACCTTC

v_gene: TRBV6-5
j_gene: TRBJ2-2
d_gene: TRBD2
abundance: NA
CDR3aa: CASTPGGNTGELFF
CDR3nt: TGTGCCAGCACCCCGGGGGGAAACACCGGGGAGCTGTTTTTT

v_gene: TRBV7-9
j_gene: TRBJ2-7
d_gene: TRBD2
abundance: few
CDR3aa: CASSLGTSGRLGEQYF
CDR3nt: TGTGCCAGCAGCTTAGGGACTAGCGGGAGATTGGGGGAGCAGTACTTC

v_gene: TRBV5-1
j_gene: TRBJ1-1
d_gene: TRBD1
abundance: NA
CDR3aa: CASSPSPGTGKNTEAFF
CDR3nt: TGCGCCAGCAGCCCAAGTCCCGGGACAGGGAAGAACACTGAAGCTTTCTTT

v_gene: TRBV7-8
j_gene: TRBJ2-7
d_gene: TRBD2
abundance: NA
CDR3aa: CASSLKVAGGSHEQYF
CDR3nt: TGTGCCAGCAGCTTAAAAGTAGCGGGAGGGTCCCACGAGCAGTACTTC

v_gene: TRBV7-9
j_gene: TRBJ1-2
d_gene: NA
abundance: once
CDR3aa: CASSLQADYGYTF
CDR3nt: TGTGCCAGCAGCTTACAGGCGGACTATGGCTACACCTTC

v_gene: TRBV6-5
j_gene: TRBJ2-3
d_gene: NA
abundance: once
CDR3aa: CASSYSKGGGPDTQYF
CDR3nt: TGTGCCAGCAGTTACTCAAAGGGAGGGGGGCCAGATACGCAGTATTTT

v_gene: TRBV7-2
j_gene: TRBJ1-5
d_gene: NA
abundance: few
CDR3aa: CASSLERYQPQHF
CDR3nt: TGTGCCAGCAGCTTAGAAAGATATCAGCCCCAGCATTTT

v_gene: TRBV30
j_gene: TRBJ2-7
d_gene: NA
abundance: NA
CDR3aa: CAWGRRSYEQYF
CDR3nt: TGTGCCTGGGGACGGAGATCCTACGAGCAGTACTTC

v_gene: TRBV28
j_gene: TRBJ1-5
d_gene: TRBD1
abundance: once
CDR3aa: CASSPRQGDQPQHF
CDR3nt: TGTGCCAGCAGTCCAAGACAGGGAGATCAGCCCCAGCATTTT

v_gene: TRBV7-9
j_gene: TRBJ1-1
d_gene: TRBD1
abundance: NA
CDR3aa: CASQTGGTEAFF
CDR3nt: TGTGCCAGCCAGACAGGGGGCACTGAAGCTTTCTTT

v_gene: TRBV30
j_gene: TRBJ2-1
d_gene: NA
abundance: NA
CDR3aa: CAWSRGAEQFF
CDR3nt: TGTGCCTGGAGTAGAGGGGCTGAGCAGTTCTTC

v_gene: TRBV6-5
j_gene: TRBJ2-3
d_gene: TRBD2
abundance: NA
CDR3aa: CASQPTSGSPDTQYF
CDR3nt: TGTGCCAGCCAGCCGACTAGCGGGAGCCCAGATACGCAGTATTTT

v_gene: TRBV5-6
j_gene: TRBJ2-7
d_gene: TRBD1
abundance: NA
CDR3aa: CASSFGRQGAYEQYF
CDR3nt: TGTGCCAGCAGCTTCGGGCGACAGGGAGCCTACGAGCAGTACTTC

v_gene: TRBV27
j_gene: TRBJ2-7
d_gene: NA
abundance: NA
CDR3aa: CASSFQGIEQYF
CDR3nt: TGTGCCAGCAGTTTCCAGGGTATCGAGCAGTACTTC

v_gene: TRBV5-6
j_gene: TRBJ2-3
d_gene: TRBD2
abundance: once
CDR3aa: CASSVGLAGGPVDTQYF
CDR3nt: TGTGCCAGCAGCGTGGGACTAGCGGGAGGGCCTGTGGATACGCAGTATTTT

v_gene: TRBV3-1/TRBV3-2
j_gene: TRBJ2-7
d_gene: NA
abundance: NA
CDR3aa: CASSQYGAYEQYF
CDR3nt: TGTGCCAGCAGCCAATACGGCGCCTACGAGCAGTACTTC

v_gene: TRBV5-6
j_gene: TRBJ2-2
d_gene: NA
abundance: NA
CDR3aa: CASSLRRRELFF
CDR3nt: TGTGCCAGCAGCCTCCGACGACGGGAGCTGTTTTTT

v_gene: TRBV7-6
j_gene: TRBJ2-5
d_gene: TRBD2
abundance: NA
CDR3aa: CASTSKLAGGPKTQYF
CDR3nt: TGTGCCAGCACAAGTAAACTAGCGGGAGGGCCGAAGACCCAGTACTTC

v_gene: TRBV6-2/TRBV6-3
j_gene: TRBJ2-3
d_gene: NA
abundance: NA
CDR3aa: CASSYGGYQFTDTQYF
CDR3nt: TGTGCCAGCAGTTACGGCGGCTACCAATTCACAGATACGCAGTATTTT

v_gene: TRBV15
j_gene: TRBJ2-3
d_gene: NA
abundance: NA
CDR3aa: CATSRARESPTDTQYF
CDR3nt: TGTGCCACCAGCAGAGCTCGGGAGTCTCCCACAGATACGCAGTATTTT

v_gene: TRBV7-8
j_gene: TRBJ2-7
d_gene: NA
abundance: NA
CDR3aa: CASSKTGPYEQYF
CDR3nt: TGTGCCAGCAGCAAGACAGGCCCCTACGAGCAGTACTTC

v_gene: TRBV19
j_gene: TRBJ2-5
d_gene: TRBD1
abundance: once
CDR3aa: CASSIGGKTGIGETQYF
CDR3nt: TGTGCCAGTAGTATAGGGGGAAAGACAGGGATTGGAGAGACCCAGTACTTC

v_gene: TRBV10-3
j_gene: TRBJ2-6
d_gene: NA
abundance: NA
CDR3aa: CAISESIRQSGANVLTF
CDR3nt: TGTGCCATCAGTGAGTCGATTCGACAGTCTGGGGCCAACGTCCTGACTTTC

v_gene: TRBV7-3
j_gene: TRBJ2-2
d_gene: TRBD2
abundance: NA
CDR3aa: CASSLSGGRASGTGELFF
CDR3nt: TGTGCCAGCAGCTTAAGTGGCGGGAGGGCCAGTGGCACCGGGGAGCTGTTTTTT

v_gene: TRBV7-6
j_gene: TRBJ2-1
d_gene: TRBD2
abundance: NA
CDR3aa: CASSTLATVYNEQFF
CDR3nt: TGTGCCAGCAGTACACTAGCGACCGTCTACAATGAGCAGTTCTTC

v_gene: TRBV18
j_gene: TRBJ1-3
d_gene: TRBD1
abundance: NA
CDR3aa: CASSQGAPGNTIYF
CDR3nt: TGTGCCAGCTCACAGGGGGCTCCTGGAAACACCATATATTTT

v_gene: TRBV15
j_gene: TRBJ1-5
d_gene: TRBD1
abundance: NA
CDR3aa: CATSRTGWDRGLQPQHF
CDR3nt: TGTGCCACCAGCAGGACGGGTTGGGACAGGGGGTTGCAGCCCCAGCATTTT

v_gene: TRBV4-2
j_gene: TRBJ1-6
d_gene: NA
abundance: NA
CDR3aa: CASSQDGQASYNSPLHF
CDR3nt: TGTGCCAGCAGCCAAGATGGGCAGGCCTCCTATAATTCACCCCTCCACTTT

v_gene: TRBV24-1
j_gene: TRBJ2-2
d_gene: NA
abundance: NA
CDR3aa: CATSDQQSSTGELFF
CDR3nt: TGTGCCACCAGTGATCAGCAGTCAAGCACCGGGGAGCTGTTTTTT

v_gene: TRBV10-1
j_gene: TRBJ2-3
d_gene: TRBD2
abundance: NA
CDR3aa: CASSSSGGYTDTQYF
CDR3nt: TGCGCCAGCAGCAGTAGCGGGGGATACACAGATACGCAGTATTTT

v_gene: TRBV19
j_gene: TRBJ1-5
d_gene: TRBD1
abundance: NA
CDR3aa: CASNRGTSNQPQHF
CDR3nt: TGTGCCAGTAACAGGGGAACTAGCAATCAGCCCCAGCATTTT

v_gene: TRBV19
j_gene: TRBJ2-5
d_gene: NA
abundance: NA
CDR3aa: CASSIDPLGGETQYF
CDR3nt: TGTGCCAGTAGTATAGATCCCCTGGGGGGAGAGACCCAGTACTTC